The 27 T cell receptor beta chains presented below share a single source sample, sequenced in a study of post-analysis software for immune sequencing data. The study's findings and limits: Higher frequency in patients than in controls was seen for about five TRBV segments, with TRBV5-6, TRBV5-1 and TRBV20-1 among them.

No antigen has been identified for these receptors. Unique molecular identifiers tagged the TCR beta cDNA libraries. One entry per CDR3 protein, called by TCRdb with MiXCR from the PCR reads. In the table there are about 820,000 distinct CDR3 sequences, approximately 53% of which are singletons. Sequencing was done on a sample of blood. The source of these receptors is a girl aged 10 to 17 with multiple sclerosis.

This clonotype has only a few counts. The rearrangement joins TRBV6-5 to TRBJ2-1; D remains ambiguous. Trimming pared 0 bases from V and 11 bases from J, leaving 5 bases between. Germline CDR1 MNHEY, CDR2 SVGAGI. CDR3 size: 11 residues. The CDR3 nucleotides are TGTGCCAGCAGTTACTCGTCAAAGCAGTTCTTC. It translates to CASSYSSKQFF.

This clonotype was picked up one time. The gene calls are TRBV18 and TRBJ2-7, with D maybe TRBD1 (5 bases). This CDR3 has 14 residues. Germline V gene lookup returns CDR1 KGHSH and CDR2 LQKENI. Trimming pared 5 bases from V and 1 base from J, leaving 12 bases between. CDR3 DNA sequence: TGTGCCAGCTCAATCTCAGGGTTTTCCTACGAGCAGTACTTC. Residues: CASSISGFSYEQYF.

The DNA for the CDR3 is TGTGCCAGCAGTCAGTGGGGGCGGGGGGGCGGAACTAGCACAGATACGCAGTATTTT. Amino acid sequence: CASSQWGRGGGTSTDTQYF. This chain joins TRBV12-3 or TRBV12-4 and TRBJ2-3, with TRBD2 matching 9 bases. J was trimmed by 0 bases and V by 5 bases; bases with no gene match: 15. The CDR3 sequence is 19 residues long.

This chain uses TRBV12-3 or TRBV12-4 with TRBJ2-4; a possible D gene is TRBD1 (6 bases). The DNA end lines up better with TRBJ2-7; the J call may be wrong. This CDR3 region has 13 residues. The CDR3 nucleotides are TGTGCCAGCAGTAAGACAGGATTCCACGAGCAGTACTTC. As protein: CASSKTGFHEQYF.

This clonotype showed up just a few times. The chain links TRBV25-1 to TRBJ2-1; D may be TRBD2 (5 bases). V was shortened by 0 bases and J by 7 bases, with 7 bases between the two germline ends. The length of the CDR3 is 13 residues. The germline V gene has CDR1 MGHDK and CDR2 SYGVNS. The CDR3 DNA follows: TGTGCCAGCAGTGAATATTGGGAGAATGAGCAGTTCTTC. This encodes CASSEYWENEQFF.

This clonotype has more than one count but fewer than ten. The chain is built from TRBV19 and TRBJ2-5; D call uncertain. The length of the CDR3 is 14 residues. CDR1 and CDR2 (germline): LNHDA, SQIVND (reference sequence). Trimming removed 5 bases at V and 1 base at J, with 11 bases between. CDR3 DNA sequence: TGTGCCAGTAGTCCCCGCGCCACCCAAGAGACCCAGTACTTC. The encoded protein is CASSPRATQETQYF.

The rearrangement links TRBV5-1 to TRBJ2-7; 13 bases match TRBD2. V lost 4 bases to trimming and J lost 2 bases; unmatched junction nucleotides: 3. This CDR3 comprises 15 residues. Germline CDR1 is SGHRS and CDR2 is YFSETQ. The chain's CDR3 is CASSTGTSGTYEQYF. DNA of the CDR3: TGCGCCAGCAGCACGGGGACTAGCGGGACCTACGAGCAGTACTTC.

Concerning this clonotype itself: Mismatch with germline at one junction end may stem from a read error. The gene calls are TRBV7-2 and TRBJ2-4, with D perhaps matching TRBD1 or TRBD2 (5 bases each). Germline lookup yields CDR1 SGHTA and CDR2 FQGNSA. CDR3 length: 17 amino acids. The CDR3 protein is CASNLYGVGGAKNIQYF. The DNA of the CDR3 is TGTGCCAGCAACTTATACGGAGTTGGGGGAGCCAAAAACATTCAGTACTTC.

This clonotype was observed a few times. V gene TRBV29-1 combines with J gene TRBJ2-4; D uncertain. With the DNA end fitting TRBJ2-7 better, the J assignment may be wrong. Germline V lookup: CDR1 SQVTM, CDR2 ANQGSEA. The CDR3 has 12 residues. The CDR3 DNA reads TGCAGCGTTGCATGGGCAACCTACGAGCAGTACTTC. It is translated as CSVAWATYEQYF.

V and J are TRBV29-1 and TRBJ2-1; 7 nucleotides match TRBD2. The V gene's germline CDR1 is SQVTM and CDR2 ANQGSEA. After removal of 4 bases from V and 6 bases from J, the junction contained 18 bases not matched to a gene. The CDR3 has 17 residues. The CDR3 sequence: CSVVGGGGAIRINEQFF. For the CDR3, the DNA is TGCAGCGTTGTCGGTGGGGGAGGGGCCATCCGGATCAATGAGCAGTTCTTC.

This clonotype was observed a few times. The J gene is TRBJ2-3, the V gene TRBV29-1; D ambiguous. V lost 7 bases and J lost 4, with 0 bases in between. CDR1 is SQVTM and CDR2 is ANQGSEA in the germline V gene. This CDR3 has 8 residues. The CDR3 protein is CSADTQYF. CDR3 coding DNA: TGCAGCGCAGATACGCAGTATTTT.

The rearrangement uses TRBV20-1 and TRBJ1-1; D is uncertain. Trimming shortened V by 6 bases and J by 6 bases, and 14 bases separated the two germline ends. The V gene's germline CDR1 is DFQATT and CDR2 SNEGSKA (reference sequence). The CDR3 totals 12 residues. The CDR3 sequence is CSAPKGVPEAFF. CDR3 DNA sequence: TGCAGTGCCCCCAAGGGAGTTCCTGAAGCTTTCTTT.

This clonotype was recorded a few times. This CDR3 is CASSRGQTKQETQYF. The CDR3 region has the DNA TGTGCCAGTTCCAGGGGGCAAACCAAGCAAGAGACCCAGTACTTC. The gene calls are TRBV25-1 and TRBJ2-5; 8 bases are a match to TRBD1. V gave up 9 bases and J gave up 2 bases; unmatched junction bases: 11. The CDR3 is 15 amino acids. Germline V lookup: CDR1 MGHDK, CDR2 SYGVNS.

The V gene is TRBV10-2, the J gene TRBJ2-1, with 10 bases aligning to TRBD1. This CDR3 region has 16 residues. V lost 0 bases to trimming and J lost 5 bases; unmatched junction nucleotides: 4. Germline V CDR1 and CDR2: WSHSY, SAAADI. The CDR3 loop is CASSESFGTGDNEQFF. The CDR3 DNA is TGCGCCAGCAGTGAGTCGTTTGGGACAGGGGACAATGAGCAGTTCTTC.

V gene TRBV7-6 combines with J gene TRBJ2-5; 7 nucleotides line up with TRBD2. The CDR3 covers 16 residues. J gave up 4 bases and V 1 base, and 9 bases lay outside the gene matches. CDR1 is SGHVS and CDR2 is FNYEAQ in the germline V gene. The CDR3 nucleotides are TGTGCCAGCAGCTTAGGTTCTAGCGGAGGCGTAGAGACCCAGTACTTC. It codes for CASSLGSSGGVETQYF. The full variable domain, completed using reference TRBV7-6 and TRBJ2-5, is GAGVSQSPRYKVTKRGQDVALRCDPISGHVSLYWYRQALGQGPEFLTYFNYEAQQDKSGLPNDRFSAERPEGSISTLTIQRTEQRDSAMYRCASSLGSSGGVETQYFGPGTRLLVL.

The V call is TRBV20-1, the J call TRBJ2-7; 8 positions agree with TRBD2. Trimming took 6 bases from V and 3 from J; bases not matched to a gene: 7. The CDR3 runs to 13 residues. Germline V gene sequence: CDR1 DFQATT, CDR2 SNEGSKA (reference sequence). CDR3 DNA sequence: TGCAGTGCCTTGACCGGGACTAGCTACGAGCAGTACTTC. This translates into CSALTGTSYEQYF.

To note about this clonotype: This could be a read error, since a much larger clone is one nucleotide away. V and J are TRBV12-3 or TRBV12-4 and TRBJ1-2, with a possible D match to TRBD1 (6 bases). The CDR3 runs 17 residues. Trimming shortened V by 2 bases and J by 4 bases, and 20 bases separated the two germline ends. Written as DNA, the CDR3 is TGTGCCAGCAGTTTACGAGGGTCCAGGGGTACTAGCTATGGCTACACCTTC. As protein: CASSLRGSRGTSYGYTF.

This sequence joins TRBV29-1 and TRBJ2-7; perhaps TRBD2 as D (6 bases). From germline, CDR1 is SQVTM and CDR2 ANQGSEA. Trimming shortened V by 5 bases and J by 2 bases, and 13 bases separated the two germline ends. The CDR3 runs 13 residues. The CDR3 sequence is CSVRTIFAYEQYF. CDR3 sequence (DNA): TGCAGCGTTCGGACTATTTTCGCCTACGAGCAGTACTTC.

This rearrangement joins TRBV6-5 to TRBJ2-3; 15 nucleotides match TRBD2. The germline V gene has CDR1 MNHEY and CDR2 SVGAGI. V lost 6 bases and J lost 9; bases outside the gene matches: 7. This CDR3 contains 15 residues. Written as DNA, the CDR3 is TGTGCCAGCAGCCCAACGGGGACTAGCGGGAGGACGCAGTATTTT. Translating gives CASSPTGTSGRTQYF.

The V call is TRBV2, the J call TRBJ2-3; 9 bases align to TRBD2. Germline CDR1 and CDR2: SNHLY and FYNNEI. Trimming cost V 4 bases and J 5 bases; bases outside gene matches: 4. This CDR3 comprises 14 residues. The CDR3 nucleotides are TGTGCCAGCAGTGTAAGGCGGGAGGGAGATACGCAGTATTTT. Translated: CASSVRREGDTQYF.

CDR3 DNA sequence: TGTGCCACCAGGGAATTGTTGGGGGCTCGTGGAGCGGAGACCCAGTACTTC. Its protein product is CATRELLGARGAETQYF. The rearrangement links TRBV15 to TRBJ2-5; possibly TRBD1 for D (6 bases). The CDR3 runs 17 residues. CDR1 is LNHNV, CDR2 YYDKDF, per germline (reference sequence). The V gene lost 6 bases and the J gene lost 5 bases, with 25 bases spanning the gap.

The chain links TRBV18 to TRBJ2-3, with a possible D match to TRBD2 (5 bases). Germline V gene sequence: CDR1 KGHSH, CDR2 LQKENI. The CDR3 contains 16 residues. V was cut by 1 base and J by 1 base, with 12 bases left in between. The CDR3 nucleotides read TGTGCCAGCTCACCACTCCCGGGAACAGGCACAGATACGCAGTATTTT. This gives the protein CASSPLPGTGTDTQYF.

This clonotype has only a few counts. The V and J genes are TRBV5-5 and TRBJ1-6; D unclear. V lost 0 bases and J 0 bases, leaving 10 bases between the germline ends. Germline assignment: CDR1 SGHKS and CDR2 YYEKEE (reference sequence). The CDR3 length is 17 residues. CDR3 residues: CASSLDPTVSYNSPLHF. CDR3 sequence (DNA): TGTGCCAGCAGCTTGGACCCGACGGTCTCCTATAATTCACCCCTCCACTTT.

This sequence joins TRBV20-1 and TRBJ2-1, with 7 bases identical to TRBD2. Trimming cost V 3 bases and J 5 bases; bases outside gene matches: 10. CDR1 DFQATT and CDR2 SNEGSKA come from the germline V gene (reference sequence). This CDR3 is built from 15 residues. The CDR3 protein is CSARLGGSVNNEQFF. The CDR3 DNA sequence: TGCAGTGCTAGGCTAGGCGGGAGTGTGAACAATGAGCAGTTCTTC.

The chain employs TRBV20-1 and TRBJ2-1; D may be TRBD2 (6 bases). The CDR3 covers 15 residues. Germline assignment: CDR1 DFQATT and CDR2 SNEGSKA (reference sequence). V was shortened by 0 bases and J by 0 bases, with 9 bases between the two germline ends. The chain's CDR3 is CSARDRGSSYNEQFF. Here the CDR3 DNA reads TGCAGTGCTAGAGATCGGGGGAGCTCCTACAATGAGCAGTTCTTC.

The gene calls are TRBV12-3 or TRBV12-4 and TRBJ1-2, with D uncertain. V dropped 3 bases and J dropped 4 bases, with 9 bases sitting between them. The CDR3 totals 13 residues. CDR3 sequence reads: CASSFSRGYGYTF. The CDR3, as DNA: TGTGCCAGCAGTTTCTCGCGTGGCTATGGCTACACCTTC.

The J gene is TRBJ2-1, the V gene TRBV5-6; 8 bases fit TRBD1. Germline assignment: CDR1 SGHDT and CDR2 YYEEEE. The CDR3 is made up of 14 amino acids. The ends lost 6 bases at V and 7 bases at J; junction bases unmatched: 9. CDR3 sequence (DNA): TGTGCCAGCACTCCGCAGGGGGCGTGGAATGAGCAGTTCTTC. Translating gives CASTPQGAWNEQFF.